The 28 T cell receptor beta chains presented below share a single source sample, sequenced in a study of radiotherapy plus CTLA-4 blockade in lung cancer. Some clones are missing from TCRdb's copy, which holds only in-frame ones; the method was immunoSEQ multiplex PCR. The top ten clones hold around 0.72% of a sample with around 82,000 clones, about 84% of them seen once. This material consisted of peripheral blood, taken from a patient treated with radiotherapy plus ipilimumab. The receptors stem from a human donor with non-small cell lung cancer who had stable disease on radiotherapy plus ipilimumab.

The chain uses TRBV14 and TRBJ2-2, with 9 bases that match TRBD2. Germline CDR1 SGHDN, CDR2 FVKESK. The CDR3 length is 18 residues. V trimming: 3 bases; J trimming: 1 base; junction bases outside the gene matches: 9. This CDR3 reads CASSQKPAGGLNTGELFF. The CDR3 coding sequence is TGTGCCAGCAGCCAGAAGCCCGCGGGGGGGCTGAACACCGGGGAGCTGTTTTTT.

The CDR3: CASSDTPSGSYNEQFF. As DNA, the CDR3 is TGTGCCAGCAGTGATACTCCTTCTGGGAGCTACAATGAGCAGTTCTTC. V is TRBV6-4 and J is TRBJ2-1; the D gene is possibly TRBD2 (5 bases). Trimming shortened V by 3 bases and J by 3 bases, and 15 bases separated the two germline ends. This CDR3 has 16 residues. The V gene's germline CDR1 is MRHNA and CDR2 SNTAGT.

This clone was seen once. This same CDR3 is encoded by further DNA sequences in the sample. The genes are TRBV6-1 and TRBJ1-2; no reliable D call. Germline loops: CDR1 MNHNS, CDR2 SASEGT. There are 10 residues in the CDR3. V dropped 6 bases and J dropped 8 bases, with 7 bases sitting between them. CDR3 sequence reads: CASSYVGYTF. The CDR3 nucleotides are TGTGCCAGCAGCTACGTGGGCTACACCTTC.

The chain employs TRBV7-6 and TRBJ1-5; D is unresolved. CDR1 and CDR2 (germline): SGHVS, FNYEAQ. This CDR3 spans 13 amino acids. The germline V and J ends were trimmed by 10 bases and 2 bases, with 12 bases remaining between them. CDR3 in DNA: TGTGCCATCAGTGACCGTGGCAATCAGCCCCAGCATTTT. Protein: CAISDRGNQPQHF.

V usage is TRBV4-2 and J usage is TRBJ1-1; 7 bases map to TRBD1. The CDR3 spans 14 residues. V lost 3 bases to trimming and J lost 1 base; unmatched junction nucleotides: 2. In germline, CDR1 is LGHNA, CDR2 YNFKEQ. CDR3 DNA: TGTGCCAGCAGCCATGGGACAGCGAACACTGAAGCTTTCTTT. Its translation: CASSHGTANTEAFF.

J is TRBJ1-4 and V is TRBV2; 8 nucleotides align to TRBD1. The CDR3 length is 13 residues. The junction had 1 base not matched to a gene; V was cut back by 3 bases and J by 7 bases. CDR1 SNHLY and CDR2 FYNNEI come from the germline V gene. CDR3 region: CASSDRGREKLFF. Written as DNA, the CDR3 is TGTGCCAGCAGTGACAGGGGGCGTGAAAAACTGTTTTTT.

This sequence joins TRBV4-2 and TRBJ2-7; weak D call: TRBD2 (5 bases). From germline, CDR1 is LGHNA and CDR2 YNFKEQ. V was pared by 4 bases and J by 0 bases, with 13 bases between. CDR3 length: 15 amino acids. CDR3 nucleotides: TGTGCCAGCAGCCGGTCAGGCGGGTCCTCCTACGAGCAGTACTTC. Translating it yields CASSRSGGSSYEQYF.

In this sample, this clone turned up once. Other DNA sequences in this specimen translate into the identical CDR3. The rearrangement links TRBV30 to TRBJ2-3; perhaps TRBD1 as D (7 bases). Trimming removed 5 bases at V and 6 bases at J, with 18 bases between. The CDR3 loop spans 14 amino acids. Germline V gene data show CDR1 as GTSNPN and CDR2 as SVGIG (reference sequence). In nucleotides, the CDR3 is TGTGCCTGGGGGGGGCACGGAGGGGGCGATACGCAGTATTTT. It translates to CAWGGHGGGDTQYF.

The J gene is TRBJ1-2, the V gene TRBV25-1; no clear D gene. The V end was cut by 4 bases, the J end by 3 bases, with 6 bases between. CDR1 and CDR2 from the germline V gene are MGHDK and SYGVNS. CDR3 length equals 12 residues. The CDR3 spells CASSGQHYGYTF. In nucleotides, the CDR3 is TGTGCCAGCAGTGGGCAGCACTATGGCTACACCTTC.

CDR3 sequence reads: CAISESSVYEQYF. The DNA for the CDR3 is TGTGCCATCAGTGAGTCATCGGTCTACGAGCAGTACTTC. This chain uses TRBV10-3 with TRBJ2-7; unclear D gene. V dropped 0 bases and J dropped 3 bases, with 6 bases sitting between them. This CDR3 comprises 13 residues. Germline loops: CDR1 ENHRY, CDR2 SYGVKD.

This clone appeared once. The CDR3 spells CASSFNGQGNSPLHF. DNA for the CDR3: TGCGCCAGCAGCTTCAATGGGCAGGGTAATTCACCCCTCCACTTT. The chain links TRBV5-1 to TRBJ1-6; possible D gene TRBD1, 5 bases. The CDR3 is 15 residues long. The germline CDR1 and CDR2 sequences are SGHRS and YFSETQ. Trimming pared 2 bases from V and 6 bases from J, leaving 12 bases between.

This chain joins TRBV6-1 and TRBJ2-2; D possibly corresponds to TRBD2 (7 bases). The CDR3 spans 14 residues. The germline CDR1 and CDR2 sequences are MNHNS and SASEGT. Trimming shortened V by 6 bases and J by 3 bases, and 11 bases separated the two germline ends. The CDR3 loop is CASRGEGDTGELFF. The CDR3 nucleotides read TGTGCCAGCAGGGGGGAGGGGGACACCGGGGAGCTGTTTTTT.

V is TRBV9 and J is TRBJ2-1; no definite D call. The CDR3 has 15 amino acids. CDR1 is SGDLS and CDR2 is YYNGEE in the germline V gene. V was pared by 4 bases and J by 6 bases, with 17 bases between. The CDR3 region has the DNA TGTGCCAGCAGCACCGTGTCAACGCCTCTCAATGAGCAGTTCTTC. This translates into CASSTVSTPLNEQFF.

In this sample, this clone turned up once. The CDR3: CASSSPNTGELFF. The CDR3, as DNA: TGTGCCAGCAGCTCCCCTAACACCGGGGAGCTGTTTTTT. J is TRBJ2-2 and V is TRBV7-2, with D hard to call. The V gene lost 4 bases and the J gene lost 2 bases, with 5 bases spanning the gap. Germline V CDR1 and CDR2: SGHTA, FQGNSA. This CDR3 is built from 13 residues.

The J gene is TRBJ2-5, the V gene TRBV7-2; D unresolved. Germline lookup yields CDR1 SGHTA and CDR2 FQGNSA. The ends were cut back, 2 bases at V and 1 base at J, with 8 bases in the middle. The CDR3 totals 14 residues. As DNA, the CDR3 is TGTGCCAGCAGCTTATTCCCGAGCCAAGAGACCCAGTACTTC. It translates to CASSLFPSQETQYF.

The chain links TRBV9 to TRBJ1-6, with a tentative D call TRBD1 (6 bases). CDR3 length: 16 amino acids. The germline V and J ends were trimmed by 0 bases and 7 bases, with 14 bases remaining between them. From germline, CDR1 is SGDLS and CDR2 YYNGEE. CDR3 nucleotide sequence: TGTGCCAGCAGCGTAGCGGCGGGGGCGAGGAATTCACCCCTCCACTTT. Its translation: CASSVAAGARNSPLHF.

The chain couples TRBV2 to TRBJ2-1, with D possibly being TRBD1 or TRBD2 (5 bases each). The CDR3 extends over 12 amino acids. CDR1 and CDR2 from the germline V gene are SNHLY and FYNNEI. V gave up 0 bases and J gave up 9 bases, with 6 bases separating them. CDR3 in DNA: TGTGCCAGCAGTGAAGCAGGGACTGAGCAGTTCTTC. It encodes CASSEAGTEQFF.

The CDR3, as DNA: TGTGCCAGCAGCTTAGATTCCGGGACTAGCGGCAATGAGCAGTTCTTC. Protein product: CASSLDSGTSGNEQFF. The chain links TRBV7-2 to TRBJ2-1; 11 bases line up with TRBD2. This CDR3 has 16 amino acids. The germline V gene has CDR1 SGHTA and CDR2 FQGNSA. V shed 1 base, J shed 6 bases, and the junction held 5 bases outside the gene matches. Variable domain in full (rest from reference TRBV7-2 and TRBJ2-1): GAGVSQSPSNKVTEKGKDVELRCDPISGHTALYWYRQSLGQGLEFLIYFQGNSAPDKSGLPSDRFSAERTGGSVSTLTIQRTQQEDSAVYLCASSLDSGTSGNEQFFGPGTRLTVL.

V gene TRBV2 combines with J gene TRBJ1-6; possibly TRBD1 for D (5 bases). Trimming took off 4 bases at V and 7 bases at J, with 17 bases between the two ends. There are 16 residues in the CDR3. From germline, CDR1 is SNHLY and CDR2 FYNNEI. This CDR3 is CASSVGTGRRNSPLHF. In nucleotides, the CDR3 is TGTGCCAGCAGTGTCGGGACGGGCCGTCGGAATTCACCCCTCCACTTT.

V is TRBV27 and J is TRBJ1-4, with D perhaps TRBD1 (5 bases). V lost 4 bases to trimming and J lost 3 bases, with 9 bases between them. CDR1 and CDR2 from the germline V gene are MNHEY and SMNVEV (reference sequence). The CDR3 sequence is 14 residues long. CDR3 sequence (DNA): TGTGCCAGCAGTTGGGGGTCCGCTAATGAAAAACTGTTTTTT. Its translation is CASSWGSANEKLFF.

This chain uses TRBV7-2 with TRBJ1-4, with unresolved D. Germline CDR1 and CDR2: SGHTA and FQGNSA. Trimming left V 1 base short and J 3 bases short, with 9 bases between. The CDR3 runs 15 residues. The CDR3 region is CASSLVGYPNEKLFF. The CDR3 DNA sequence: TGTGCCAGCAGCTTAGTGGGATACCCTAATGAAAAACTGTTTTTT.

This clone was counted between two and nine times. The V call is TRBV5-1, the J call TRBJ1-4, with TRBD1 identical over 9 bases. Germline V gives CDR1 SGHRS, CDR2 YFSETQ. The CDR3 extends over 15 amino acids. With 2 bases clipped from V and 8 bases from J, the junction kept 7 bases outside the gene matches. CDR3 loop: CASSLLQGAQEKLFF. The CDR3 DNA reads as TGCGCCAGCAGCTTACTACAGGGGGCGCAGGAAAAACTGTTTTTT.

The V call is TRBV19, the J call TRBJ2-3; 7 nucleotides match TRBD2. Per germline, CDR1 LNHDA and CDR2 SQIVND (reference sequence). V lost 6 bases and J lost 1; bases outside the gene matches: 7. There are 15 residues in the CDR3. The CDR3, as DNA: TGTGCCAGTAGCACCTGGGGGGGAGGCACAGATACGCAGTATTTT. This gives the protein CASSTWGGGTDTQYF.

There are a few counts of this clone. The chain carries TRBV11-1 and TRBJ2-5, with D maybe TRBD2 (7 bases). This CDR3 is built from 14 residues. Germline V gene data show CDR1 as SGHAT and CDR2 as FQDESV (reference sequence). Trimming removed 4 bases from V and 8 bases from J, with 17 bases in between. CDR3 in DNA: TGTGCCAGCAGCTCGAAGGGGGGGGGCGGAACCCAGTACTTC. This codes for CASSSKGGGGTQYF.

CDR3 sequence: CASSVENYNEQFF. Written as DNA, the CDR3 is TGTGCCAGCAGTGTAGAAAACTACAATGAGCAGTTCTTC. The chain joins TRBV2 to TRBJ2-1; no reliable D call. The CDR3 spans 13 residues. Germline CDR1 reads SNHLY; CDR2 reads FYNNEI. Trimming removed 4 bases at V and 3 bases at J, with 7 bases between.

This clone showed up just a few times. In nucleotides, the CDR3 is TGTGCCAGCAGCTCCCCTTACACAGATACGCAGTATTTT. Protein: CASSSPYTDTQYF. This chain connects TRBV7-3 to TRBJ2-3; D uncertain. This CDR3 has 13 residues. The V gene's germline CDR1 is SGHTA and CDR2 FQGTGA. The ends were cut back, 4 bases at V and 2 bases at J, with 7 bases in the middle.

The chain's CDR3 is CASNGAGANVLTF. DNA for the CDR3: TGCGCCAGCAACGGGGCTGGGGCCAACGTCCTGACTTTC. This chain links TRBV5-1 with TRBJ2-6, with D maybe TRBD2 (5 bases). Looked up from germline, CDR1 is SGHRS and CDR2 is YFSETQ. CDR3 length: 13 amino acids. Trimming removed 6 bases at V and 2 bases at J, with 6 bases between.

The chain couples TRBV6-5 to TRBJ2-1, with 10 bases identical to TRBD2. V was clipped by 3 bases and J by 2 bases; unmatched bases: 4. Germline lookup yields CDR1 MNHEY and CDR2 SVGAGI. This CDR3 comprises 16 residues. The CDR3, as DNA: TGTGCCAGCAGTTATACTAGCGGGGTCACCTACAATGAGCAGTTCTTC. Encoded protein: CASSYTSGVTYNEQFF.